This T cell receptor beta chain is from a study of glioma-infiltrating T cells. Worth noting for this clonotype: Its antigen is unknown.

Germline loops: CDR1 DFQATT, CDR2 SNEGSKA (reference sequence). This CDR3 is 14 amino acids long. V was trimmed by 6 bases and J by 3 bases, leaving 14 bases between them. Whole-study results and caveats: Very few CDR3 sequences were shared between tissue and blood. Above-expected tissue-blood divergence occurred in all gliomas, most in low-grade ones.

Amplification of TCR alpha and beta CDR3 regions from RNA used iRepertoire nested multiplex PCR. One-step reverse transcription and amplification started from approximately 100-400 ng of tissue mRNA or PBMC total RNA. TCRdb called the multiplex PCR reads again in MiXCR, with one record for every CDR3 protein. The data contain more than 95,000 distinct CDR3 sequences, around 28% of them singletons. The chain couples TRBV20-1 to TRBJ2-2; possible D gene TRBD2, 6 bases. The sequenced sample consisted of glioma tissue, nonneoplastic brain tissue, or PBMCs (not recorded which). The receptor comes from a human donor with low-grade glioma or glioblastoma, undergoing nonglioma brain surgery, or in good health (not recorded which). The CDR3 loop is CSAPGLGYTGELFF. The DNA of the CDR3 is TGCAGTGCCCCGGGACTGGGTTACACCGGGGAGCTGTTTTTT.